One and the same sample provided the 30 T cell receptor beta chains below, sequenced in a study of memory CD4+ T cells and cytomegalovirus serostatus. The sort gate was single viable CD3+CD4+CD8-CD45RO+ cells for memory CD4+ T cells. The table came from immunoSEQ multiplex PCR; TCRdb's copy has only in-frame clones and leaves some out. The sample contains approximately 61,000 clones, about 78% of which appear only once. The specimen sequenced was memory CD4+ T cells from blood. The origin of the receptors is an adult in good health and CMV-seronegative. Some clones in this sample may be carry-over from other donors' samples.

This chain uses TRBV5-1 with TRBJ1-1; unclear D gene. The CDR3 extends over 13 amino acids. Trimming left V 4 bases short and J 4 bases short, with 11 bases between. Germline CDR1 is SGHRS and CDR2 is YFSETQ. CDR3 sequence reads: CASSPRRGTEAFF. The CDR3 region has the DNA TGCGCCAGCAGCCCCAGACGAGGCACTGAAGCTTTCTTT.

This clone was detected only once. The chain joins TRBV7-6 to TRBJ2-5, with TRBD2 identical over 10 bases. This CDR3 comprises 16 residues. Germline V CDR1 and CDR2: SGHVS, FNYEAQ. V was clipped by 1 base and J by 5 bases; unmatched bases: 7. This CDR3 reads CASSLGLAGAGETQYF. The CDR3 bases are TGTGCCAGCAGCTTAGGGCTAGCGGGGGCTGGGGAGACCCAGTACTTC. The full variable domain, rest sourced from reference TRBV7-6 and TRBJ2-5, is GAGVSQSPRYKVTKRGQDVALRCDPISGHVSLYWYRQALGQGPEFLTYFNYEAQQDKSGLPNDRFSAERPEGSISTLTIQRTEQRDSAMYRCASSLGLAGAGETQYFGPGTRLLVL.

CDR3 region: CAWRTSSYNEQFF. Here the CDR3 DNA reads TGTGCCTGGAGGACTAGCTCCTACAATGAGCAGTTCTTC. This sequence joins TRBV30 and TRBJ2-1; maybe TRBD2 (6 bases). This CDR3 spans 13 amino acids. V was shortened by 3 bases and J by 0 bases, with 6 bases between the two germline ends. Looked up from germline, CDR1 is GTSNPN and CDR2 is SVGIG (reference sequence).

Remarks on this clone: Other DNA sequences from this sample encode an identical CDR3 as well. V is TRBV28 and J is TRBJ1-5, with a tentative D call TRBD1 (5 bases). With 5 bases removed from V and 6 bases from J, the gap between germline ends came to 14 bases. Germline V gene data show CDR1 as MDHEN and CDR2 as SYDVKM. This CDR3 is 14 amino acids long. CDR3 sequence (DNA): TGTGCCAGCAGTCAAACAGGAGGAGGTCAGCCCCAGCATTTT. It specifies CASSQTGGGQPQHF.

The chain links TRBV7-2 to TRBJ1-2, with D unclear. CDR1 is SGHTA and CDR2 is FQGNSA in the germline V gene. Deletions cut 2 bases from V and 4 bases from J, with 17 bases between. The CDR3 totals 16 residues. The CDR3 nucleotides are TGTGCCAGCAGCTTAATCCGGGAATTTAAGTTCTATGGCTACACCTTC. Residues: CASSLIREFKFYGYTF. The full variable domain, in which reference TRBV7-2 and TRBJ1-2 provide the parts outside the CDR3, is GAGVSQSPSNKVTEKGKDVELRCDPISGHTALYWYRQSLGQGLEFLIYFQGNSAPDKSGLPSDRFSAERTGGSVSTLTIQRTQQEDSAVYLCASSLIREFKFYGYTFGSGTRLTVV.

The chain combines TRBV7-8 with TRBJ2-7; 9 nucleotides match TRBD2. The CDR3 runs 13 residues. CDR1 is SGHVS and CDR2 is FQNEAQ in the germline V gene. V shed 3 bases and J 6 bases; nucleotides not matched to a gene: 3. The CDR3 nucleotides read TGTGCCAGCAGCTTTAGCGGGAGATCCGAGCAGTACTTC. Protein product: CASSFSGRSEQYF.

The chain recombines TRBV19 with TRBJ2-2, with 13 bases aligning to TRBD2. The germline V gene has CDR1 LNHDA and CDR2 SQIVND (reference sequence). J gave up 2 bases and V 7 bases, and 4 bases lay outside the gene matches. This CDR3 is built from 16 residues. In DNA, the CDR3 is TGTGCCAGTATTACTAGCGGGAGGGGAAACACCGGGGAGCTGTTTTTT. Translating gives CASITSGRGNTGELFF.

The CDR3 here is CASSGIKAGAYSTDTQYF. The CDR3, as DNA: TGTGCCAGCAGCGGCATCAAAGCAGGAGCTTATAGCACAGATACGCAGTATTTT. This chain joins TRBV14 and TRBJ2-3; D not resolved. The CDR3 consists of 18 residues. Germline V gene lookup returns CDR1 SGHDN and CDR2 FVKESK. V was cut by 5 bases and J by 0 bases, with 21 bases left in between.

CDR3 DNA sequence: TGTGCCAGCAGCTCACTGGGACTAGCGGACACAGATACGCAGTATTTT. Encoded protein: CASSSLGLADTDTQYF. This chain joins TRBV5-4 and TRBJ2-3; 11 bases match TRBD2. With 3 bases clipped from V and 2 bases from J, the junction kept 5 bases outside the gene matches. The CDR3 spans 16 residues. Germline CDR1 is SGHNT and CDR2 is YYREEE (reference sequence).

The chain carries TRBV29-1 and TRBJ1-4; possible D gene TRBD1, 6 bases. Looked up from germline, CDR1 is SQVTM and CDR2 is ANQGSEA. V dropped 2 bases and J dropped 9 bases, with 13 bases sitting between them. This CDR3 comprises 13 residues. The CDR3 DNA sequence: TGCAGCGTTGAAAGTCAGGGGATAAAAAAACTGTTTTTT. As protein: CSVESQGIKKLFF.

V and J are TRBV9 and TRBJ2-7; 7 bases are shared with TRBD2. Trimming cost V 0 bases and J 2 bases; bases outside gene matches: 8. This CDR3 comprises 16 residues. Looked up from germline, CDR1 is SGDLS and CDR2 is YYNGEE. For the CDR3, the DNA is TGTGCCAGCAGCGTAGCGGTTGCGGGAGTGACCTACGAGCAGTACTTC. Translated, it gives CASSVAVAGVTYEQYF.

This rearrangement joins TRBV7-9 to TRBJ2-2; 9 bases agree with TRBD2. V lost 3 bases and J lost 4; bases outside the gene matches: 3. The length of the CDR3 is 15 residues. Germline V CDR1 and CDR2: SEHNR, FQNEAQ (reference sequence). In nucleotides, the CDR3 is TGTGCCAGCAGCTTGGGACTAGCTCCCACCGGGGAGCTGTTTTTT. Translated: CASSLGLAPTGELFF. Looking up the rest from reference TRBV7-9 and TRBJ2-2 gives the full variable domain: DTGVSQNPRHKITKRGQNVTFRCDPISEHNRLYWYRQTLGQGPEFLTYFQNEAQLEKSRLLSDRFSAERPKGSFSTLEIQRTEQGDSAMYLCASSLGLAPTGELFFGEGSRLTVL.

V gene TRBV7-3 combines with J gene TRBJ2-1, with D hard to call. The germline CDR1 and CDR2 sequences are SGHTA and FQGTGA. The CDR3 runs 13 residues. The V end lost 1 base, the J end lost 7 bases, and 8 bases lay between the germline ends. The CDR3, as DNA: TGTGCCAGCAGCTTAAGAGTACAAAATGAGCAGTTCTTC. This sequence encodes CASSLRVQNEQFF.

This chain joins TRBV5-6 and TRBJ1-1; TRBD1 agrees at 7 bases. The V segment lost 5 bases and the J segment 1 base; nucleotides outside the gene matches: 8. CDR3 length: 15 residues. Germline loops: CDR1 SGHDT, CDR2 YYEEEE. CDR3 sequence: CASSNDRAPNTEAFF. The CDR3 nucleotides read TGTGCCAGCAGTAATGACAGGGCGCCGAACACTGAAGCTTTCTTT.

CDR3 sequence (DNA): TGTGCCAGCAGACGCGGCCGAGCGGATTACGAGCAGTACTTC. Protein product: CASRRGRADYEQYF. This chain links TRBV6-5 with TRBJ2-7, with a possible D match to TRBD2 (5 bases). V gave up 6 bases and J gave up 4 bases, with 16 bases separating them. Germline-derived CDR1 and CDR2 are MNHEY and SVGAGI. The CDR3 totals 14 residues.

The chain has TRBV7-8 and TRBJ1-5; D uncertain. There are 16 residues in the CDR3. CDR1 is SGHVS and CDR2 is FQNEAQ in the germline V gene. V shed 2 bases and J shed 5 bases, with 16 bases lying between them. CDR3 protein: CASSLKSGQYYQPQHF. The CDR3 DNA is TGTGCCAGCAGCTTAAAAAGTGGCCAATATTATCAGCCCCAGCATTTT.

The table lists this clone with a count of one. In DNA, the CDR3 is TGCGCCAGCAGCTTGGAGACAGGGTTAACGGCTGACTACACCTTC. Translating gives CASSLETGLTADYTF. This chain joins TRBV5-1 and TRBJ1-2; 7 bases are shared with TRBD1. Germline CDR1 SGHRS, CDR2 YFSETQ. V shed 0 bases, J shed 10 bases, and the junction held 12 bases outside the gene matches. CDR3 length: 15 amino acids.

The chain combines TRBV18 with TRBJ2-5, with 7 bases fitting TRBD1. The CDR3 has 14 amino acids. The V gene's germline CDR1 is KGHSH and CDR2 LQKENI. V shed 0 bases, J shed 9 bases, and the junction held 7 bases outside the gene matches. CDR3 loop: CASSPPIDRESQYF. Here the CDR3 DNA reads TGTGCCAGCTCACCACCGATCGACAGGGAGTCCCAGTACTTC.

This chain uses TRBV30 with TRBJ2-7; 11 bases are a match to TRBD1. The CDR3 contains 18 residues. The junction had 14 bases not matched to a gene; V was cut back by 3 bases and J by 1 base. CDR1 is GTSNPN, CDR2 SVGIG, per germline (reference sequence). This CDR3 is CAWRDRDRGISVSYEQYF. The CDR3 region has the DNA TGTGCCTGGAGGGACCGGGACAGGGGGATCAGTGTTTCCTACGAGCAGTACTTC.

Only one count was recorded for this clone. The chain is built from TRBV5-4 and TRBJ2-4; 10 bases are shared with TRBD2. J gave up 8 bases and V 4 bases, and 12 bases lay outside the gene matches. From germline, CDR1 is SGHNT and CDR2 YYREEE (reference sequence). The CDR3 consists of 16 residues. In DNA form, the CDR3 reads TGTGCCAGCAGCGCCGACGGAGCGGGGGGGCCGGACATTCAGTACTTC. Translation gives CASSADGAGGPDIQYF.

This chain links TRBV7-9 with TRBJ2-3; 9 bases fit TRBD1. The CDR3 length is 18 residues. The trim removed 5 bases at V and 3 bases at J, leaving 15 bases unmatched. CDR1 is SEHNR, CDR2 FQNEAQ, per germline (reference sequence). CDR3 coding DNA: TGTGCCAGCAGCCGACTGACCGGGACAGGGATCGGGACAGATACGCAGTATTTT. Translated, it gives CASSRLTGTGIGTDTQYF.

The J gene is TRBJ1-2, the V gene TRBV7-2; TRBD1 aligns across 9 bases. With 3 bases clipped from V and 8 bases from J, the junction kept 4 bases outside the gene matches. The germline CDR1 and CDR2 sequences are SGHTA and FQGNSA. This CDR3 contains 13 residues. The CDR3 DNA reads as TGTGCCAGCAGCTTGAGACAGGGGGAAGGCTACACCTTC. This translates into CASSLRQGEGYTF.

The chain carries TRBV11-2 and TRBJ2-1; the match to TRBD2 covers 7 bases. J was trimmed by 8 bases and V by 0 bases; bases with no gene match: 1. Germline assignment: CDR1 SGHAT and CDR2 FQNNGV. This CDR3 has 13 residues. The CDR3 reads CASSLETSDEQFF. DNA of the CDR3: TGTGCCAGCAGCTTAGAAACTAGCGATGAGCAGTTCTTC. The complete variable domain, with remaining parts taken from reference TRBV11-2 and TRBJ2-1, reads EAGVAQSPRYKIIEKRQSVAFWCNPISGHATLYWYQQILGQGPKLLIQFQNNGVVDDSQLPKDRFSAERLKGVDSTLKIQPAKLEDSAVYLCASSLETSDEQFFGPGTRLTVL.

The chain combines TRBV5-1 with TRBJ1-4; D uncertain. Trimming took 0 bases from V and 2 from J, leaving 8 bases between them. Per germline, CDR1 SGHRS and CDR2 YFSETQ. The CDR3 loop spans 15 amino acids. CDR3 protein: CASSLGEYTNEKLFF. The CDR3, as DNA: TGCGCCAGCAGCTTGGGGGAGTACACTAATGAAAAACTGTTTTTT.

The rearrangement joins TRBV18 to TRBJ1-4; possibly TRBD1 for D (6 bases). The CDR3 length is 14 residues. Trimming took off 3 bases at V and 8 bases at J, with 13 bases between the two ends. CDR1 is KGHSH, CDR2 LQKENI, per germline. The CDR3 bases are TGTGCCAGCTCACCTCAGGGGTCTCGGGAAAAACTGTTTTTT. The encoded protein is CASSPQGSREKLFF.

This chain joins TRBV7-2 and TRBJ2-7; the match to TRBD2 covers 7 bases. The CDR3 runs to 16 residues. The germline V gene encodes CDR1 SGHTA and CDR2 FQGNSA. V lost 1 base to trimming and J lost 3 bases; unmatched junction nucleotides: 9. DNA of the CDR3: TGTGCCAGCAGCTTAGTGGAAGGCGGGGGAGGCTACGAGCAGTACTTC. It translates to CASSLVEGGGGYEQYF. The full variable domain, completed using reference TRBV7-2 and TRBJ2-7, is GAGVSQSPSNKVTEKGKDVELRCDPISGHTALYWYRQSLGQGLEFLIYFQGNSAPDKSGLPSDRFSAERTGGSVSTLTIQRTQQEDSAVYLCASSLVEGGGGYEQYFGPGTRLTVT.

This clone has only one observation. The rearrangement uses TRBV6-6 and TRBJ2-7; 9 bases are a match to TRBD1. Germline CDR1 is MNHNY and CDR2 is SVGAGI (reference sequence). The CDR3 has 15 amino acids. The V segment lost 0 bases and the J segment 6 bases; nucleotides outside the gene matches: 6. CDR3 region: CASSYSGTGFSEQYF. Here the CDR3 DNA reads TGTGCCAGCAGTTACTCCGGGACAGGGTTCTCCGAGCAGTACTTC.

This chain joins TRBV28 and TRBJ2-7; no reliable D call. The CDR3 extends over 15 amino acids. From germline, CDR1 is MDHEN and CDR2 SYDVKM. Trimming pared 5 bases from V and 6 bases from J, leaving 20 bases between. CDR3 DNA sequence: TGTGCCAGCAGTACGGGCCCGCCTCCAATCGCCGAGCAGTACTTC. The encoded protein is CASSTGPPPIAEQYF.

The chain is built from TRBV6-5 and TRBJ2-7; perhaps TRBD2 as D (7 bases). Germline lookup yields CDR1 MNHEY and CDR2 SVGAGI. The germline V and J ends were trimmed by 5 bases and 3 bases, with 14 bases remaining between them. The CDR3 has 14 amino acids. The CDR3 sequence is CASSPTGGNYEQYF. The CDR3 bases are TGTGCCAGCAGTCCGACGGGGGGCAACTACGAGCAGTACTTC.

The chain's CDR3 is CASSLGGVPQITGELFF. CDR3 DNA sequence: TGTGCCAGCAGCTTAGGGGGGGTTCCGCAAATCACCGGGGAGCTGTTTTTT. This chain connects TRBV7-2 to TRBJ2-2; the D gene is possibly TRBD2 (6 bases). The germline V and J ends were trimmed by 1 base and 4 bases, with 16 bases remaining between them. The CDR3 runs to 17 residues. Germline-derived CDR1 and CDR2 are SGHTA and FQGNSA. The full variable domain, with the rest looked up from reference TRBV7-2 and TRBJ2-2, is GAGVSQSPSNKVTEKGKDVELRCDPISGHTALYWYRQSLGQGLEFLIYFQGNSAPDKSGLPSDRFSAERTGGSVSTLTIQRTQQEDSAVYLCASSLGGVPQITGELFFGEGSRLTVL.